The sequence of this TCR beta chain was determined in a study of cytomegalovirus exposure and HLA in healthy donors (dated by TCRdb to about 2017). In the study overall: An earlier analysis of 587 of the donors reported approximately 300 Gb of sequence data and 117 million unique TCR beta sequences from around 200 million T cells. An early release covering some 640 HLA-typed donors comprised about 310 gigabases of sequencing data and around 80 million unique TCR sequences. Of the approximately 400 genotyped donors, roughly 80% fell in the genetic ancestry cluster associated with self-reported Caucasian donors. The study aimed to test whether cataloging public T cell receptors could reveal signatures of past pathogen exposure. The T cell repertoires of several hundred subjects were profiled by immunosequencing and related to cytomegalovirus serostatus. A separate validation cohort of about 110 different subjects was used in addition to the 666-subject first cohort. The study combined high-throughput TCR immunosequencing, statistical association of individual TCRs with disease status, and machine learning to predict cytomegalovirus infection status. In a later analysis, previously published TCR beta repertoires from 600 to 850 donors were re-analyzed and high-resolution HLA genotyping was added so that TCR occurrence patterns could be studied. The later analysis used no new phenotypic data to find candidate immune exposures, relying instead on TCR beta sequences and their occurrence across donors. In an earlier analysis of over 550 of the donors, high-throughput TCR beta sequencing was used to judge whether each TCR beta V gene segment behaved as functional or pseudogenic. Donor age, sex, ethnicity and CMV serostatus were compiled alongside the repertoire data. Genome-wide SNP genotypes for about 55% of the roughly 670 donors were used in a later genetic analysis, which treated that subset as a discovery cohort. Every repertoire in the discovery cohort had been generated on one and the same sequencing platform. Class I and class II HLA loci were covered by the typing at four-digit resolution. Typing coverage varied by locus: about 629-640 donors for A, B, C, DRB1 and DQB1; approximately 520 for DQA1; some 610 for DPA1; around 490 for DPB1. Several DR-DQ haplotypes were treated as single units for association and clustering because of strong linkage in the cohort. On average, 235,054 unique TCR beta nucleotide sequences were sequenced per donor among several hundred genotyped donors of the cohort, with roughly 18% of those sequences being non-productive.

Study-wide findings and limitations: CMV serostatus was the only immune exposure information available for the cohort. Assigning TCR associations to individual alleles was difficult when HLA alleles, especially DR and DQ, strongly co-occurred. In a later analysis, TCR association rates were found to vary across HLA loci, with the most associated TCRs seen for DRB1 alleles and the fewest for HLA-C alleles. Some IMGT-functional V segments, including TRBV6-2 and TRBV6-3, could not be distinguished by the 87-base-pair reads and were therefore excluded. A further reported finding was that TCR beta sequences accurately predicted the HLA-A and HLA-B alleles for most subjects in the first cohort. Because HLA typing was missing for some donors at each locus, association tests included only the typed subset. Specific HLA alleles were associated with 18,000 or so TCR beta sequences at a false discovery rate of 0.05 in a later analysis. A later analysis found that most CMV-associated TCR beta chains appeared HLA-restricted, with HLA associations seemingly driven largely by CMV exposure. The study gave a list of 150 to 200 TCR beta chains associated with cytomegalovirus. It was suggested by the authors that the approach could potentially be generalized to other disease states and immunological phenotypes. The classifier was reported to diagnose cytomegalovirus status with high specificity and sensitivity in both the original and validation cohorts. In an earlier analysis of around 500 of the donors, most TCR beta V segments appeared in productive rearrangements about 87% or about 30% of the time, broadly matching IMGT annotations. Correlated functional status among segregating V segments might reflect linkage disequilibrium, but an unknown experimental factor could not be ruled out. Only TCR beta chains were sequenced in this cohort, and the absence of alpha or paired-chain data limited detectable features. Three of the identified cytomegalovirus-associated TCR beta chains were confirmed in vitro to be specific for cytomegalovirus antigens. Most TCR sequences were observed very rarely across donors, whereas some public TCRs were present in many individuals. According to a later genetic analysis, donors in an Asian-associated ancestry cluster had fewer N-insertions in productive TCRs than the roughly 700-donor mean. The earlier analysis of about 600 of the donors excluded roughly 16 rarely observed V segments, including chromosome 9 orphons, because counts were too low. In a later analysis, HLA-associated TCR beta chains showed more clonal expansion and lower generation probabilities than non-associated chains that were equally common. Several of the top co-occurrence clusters appeared to be linked to parvovirus B19, influenza, CMV and Epstein-Barr virus, according to a later analysis. In a later genetic analysis, a missense DCLRE1C variant was associated with V-gene and J-gene trimming of TCR beta chains, and the association was replicated in an independent cohort. The presence/absence analyses assumed that sequencing depth was roughly uniform across donors, and that assumption may not be true. The sequencing pipeline was judged likely to have produced a cluster of highly shared sequence variants as a technical artifact.

In total, more than 500 healthy bone marrow donors made up the cohort. Cohort members were all nominally healthy when sampled, although unrecorded immune exposures were likely present. The donor was CMV seropositive and was included in the group of around 300 seropositive cohort members. Each donor provided a peripheral blood sample, and peripheral blood mononuclear cells were used for TCR beta sequencing. The Qiagen DNeasy Blood Extraction Kit was used to extract genomic DNA from the blood cell samples. V is cut by 2 bases and J by 10 bases, and the space between the germline ends is 14 bases. From a lookup of the germline V gene, CDR1 and CDR2 are MNHNS and SASEGT. Its CDR3 holds 13 amino acids, cysteine through phenylalanine. Only the CDR3 DNA is retained, 39 bases long and in frame from the first base. Library creation used the immunoSEQ multiplex PCR assay. The multiplex PCR relied on a mix of 60 forward primers for TCR Vbeta segments and 13 reverse primers for TCR Jbeta segments. The CDR3 region of rearranged TCR beta genes was amplified from genomic DNA with a multiplex PCR assay. On the Illumina HiSeq System, the amplified TCR beta libraries were sequenced as 87-base-pair reads. The study's processing was this. A later analysis tallied some 79 million unique TCR beta chains across the 550 to 850 repertoires, and some 10 million of those chains were shared by two or more donors. Raw reads were error-corrected and collapsed into unique sequences with a nearest-neighbor algorithm that merged closely related sequences to remove PCR and sequencing errors. CDR3 sequences were aligned to IMGT reference sequences to assign V, D and J gene segments. Each retained sequence needed at least a six-nucleotide match to both a V gene segment and a J gene segment. Rearrangements were called productive when the CDR3 lacked stop codons and stayed in frame with V and J; all others were non-productive. CDR3 was defined according to IMGT convention as the region running from the second conserved V-encoded cysteine to the conserved J-encoded phenylalanine. Sequences without an unambiguous match to a single V gene segment were excluded from the earlier analysis of about 600 of the donors. An earlier analysis of 587 of the donors called V segments functional above 56.7% productive rearrangements and segregating when the between-donor standard deviation exceeded 5%. A statistical classification framework was built for diagnosing cytomegalovirus status from the catalog of TCR beta chain sequences. V and J gene assignment, in a later analysis, came from comparing TCR nucleotide sequences with IMGT/GENE-DB human TR gene sequences. In a later analysis, CDR3 sequences and most-parsimonious VDJ recombination scenarios were assigned using the TCRdist pipeline. In a later analysis, each TCR beta chain was defined by its CDR3 amino acid sequence together with its V-gene family, and reads lacking a unique V-gene family were excluded. In a later analysis, nearly 600 highly shared, low-generation-probability nucleotide sequences were removed to address suspected cross-contamination and a sequencing artifact. A later analysis calculated a clonal expansion index for each public chain from normalized within-repertoire ranks of inferred template counts. Generation probabilities in a later analysis came from a VDJ recombination model fitted to out-of-frame rearrangements, and those results were checked against IGoR. In a later analysis, hypergeometric tests were used to score TCR-TCR, TCR-HLA and TCR-CMV co-occurrence, with a repertoire-size bias correction applied to TCR pairs. False discovery rates were estimated in a later analysis by permuting HLA or CMV assignments 20 times. In a later analysis, co-occurring TCRs were grouped using DBSCAN, and TCRdist sequence similarity was added for clustering within HLA-allele-positive subsets. Co-occurrence clustering excluded repertoires with fewer than 30,000 or more than 120,000 public chains, plus five with anomalous nucleotide sharing. TCRdb provides this immuneACCESS table in a form limited to in-frame rearrangements. Some clones are lacking; in checked studies, under half of them reflect an unresolved V gene, and why the rest are absent is not known. From that table come the V and J calls and clone size; the DNA was used to work out D and trimming. Across this sample there are 150,000 to 200,000 clones, with around 84% seen only once. Of the sample, around 1.2% is held by the ten largest clones.

Comment on this clone: The antigen it recognizes is unknown. Nothing much larger sits one base from this clone, and base qualities are not available.

The sequence is built from TRBV6-1 and TRBJ1-1; no D gene is confidently identified. This clonotype was sampled from a girl aged 2 to 9 in good health and CMV-seropositive. Sequencing input: PBMCs. For the CDR3, the sequence is CASSEILQYGAFF. The nucleotides are TGTGCCAGCAGTGAAATTCTCCAATACGGAGCTTTCTTT.